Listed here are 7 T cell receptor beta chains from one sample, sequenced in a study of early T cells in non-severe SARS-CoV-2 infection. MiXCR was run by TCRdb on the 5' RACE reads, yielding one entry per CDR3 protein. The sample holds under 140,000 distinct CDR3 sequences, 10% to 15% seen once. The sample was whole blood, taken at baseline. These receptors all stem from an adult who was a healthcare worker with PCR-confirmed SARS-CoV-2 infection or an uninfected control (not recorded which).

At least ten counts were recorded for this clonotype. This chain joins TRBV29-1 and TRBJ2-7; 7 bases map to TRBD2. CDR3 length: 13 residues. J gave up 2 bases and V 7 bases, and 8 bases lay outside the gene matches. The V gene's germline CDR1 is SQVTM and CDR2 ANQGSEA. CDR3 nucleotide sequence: TGCAGCGCCCTAAGCGGGGATCCCTACGAGCAGTACTTC. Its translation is CSALSGDPYEQYF.

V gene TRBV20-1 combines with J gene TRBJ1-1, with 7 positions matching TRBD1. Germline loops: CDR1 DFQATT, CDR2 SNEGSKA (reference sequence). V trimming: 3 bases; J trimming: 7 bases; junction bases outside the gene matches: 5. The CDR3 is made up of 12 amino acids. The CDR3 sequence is CSARGTVSEAFF. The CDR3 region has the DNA TGCAGTGCTAGGGGGACAGTAAGTGAAGCTTTCTTT.

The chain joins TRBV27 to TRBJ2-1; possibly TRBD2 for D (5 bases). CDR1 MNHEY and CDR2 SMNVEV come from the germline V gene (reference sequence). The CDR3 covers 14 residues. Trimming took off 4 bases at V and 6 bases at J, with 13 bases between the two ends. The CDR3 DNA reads TGTGCCAGCAGTTCCGTGACGGGAACCAATGAGCAGTTCTTC. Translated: CASSSVTGTNEQFF.

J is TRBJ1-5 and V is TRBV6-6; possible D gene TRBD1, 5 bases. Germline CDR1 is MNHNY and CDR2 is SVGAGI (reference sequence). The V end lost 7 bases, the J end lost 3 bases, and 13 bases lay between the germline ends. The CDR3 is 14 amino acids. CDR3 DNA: TGTGCCAGCACCCCGGGGCGCATCAATCAGCCCCAGCATTTT. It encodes CASTPGRINQPQHF.

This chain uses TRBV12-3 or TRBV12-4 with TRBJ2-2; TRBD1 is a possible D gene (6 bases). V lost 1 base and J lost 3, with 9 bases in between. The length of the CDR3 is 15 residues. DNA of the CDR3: TGTGCCAGCAGTTTAGATGGACAGTACACCGGGGAGCTGTTTTTT. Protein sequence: CASSLDGQYTGELFF.

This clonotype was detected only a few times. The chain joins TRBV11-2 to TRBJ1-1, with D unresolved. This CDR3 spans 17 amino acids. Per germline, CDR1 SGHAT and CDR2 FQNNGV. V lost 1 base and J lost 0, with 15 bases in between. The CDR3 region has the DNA TGTGCCAGCAGCTTAGTTGGAGGACTTATTATGAACACTGAAGCTTTCTTT. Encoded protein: CASSLVGGLIMNTEAFF.

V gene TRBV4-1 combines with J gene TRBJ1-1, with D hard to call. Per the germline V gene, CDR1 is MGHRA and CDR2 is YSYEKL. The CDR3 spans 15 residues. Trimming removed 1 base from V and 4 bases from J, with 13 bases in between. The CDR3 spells CASSQGTRYGTEAFF. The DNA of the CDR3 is TGCGCCAGCAGCCAAGGGACCAGGTACGGCACTGAAGCTTTCTTT.